These T cell receptor beta chains were read from a single sample in a study of blood T cell repertoires in COVID-19. The repertoire was sequenced with immunoSEQ multiplex PCR; TCRdb's copy has only in-frame clones and lacks some. The repertoire holds roughly 220,000 clones, with more than 65% as singletons. The specimen was peripheral blood. These receptor sequences come from a woman aged 40-49 years who had recovered from COVID-19. Each CDR3 is given with its conserved first and last residue. A D gene is named only where the DNA matches it firmly. Clone size is stated in some rows and not others, as once, few, many or a class when expanded.

abundance: NA
v_gene: TRBV6-2/TRBV6-3
d_gene: NA
j_gene: TRBJ1-6
CDR3nt: TGTGCCAGCAGTTACCAGGGTATGCATTCACCCCTCCACTTT
CDR3aa: CASSYQGMHSPLHF

abundance: NA
v_gene: TRBV12-3/TRBV12-4
d_gene: NA
j_gene: TRBJ2-2
CDR3nt: TGTGCCAGCAGCGCAAGTCTCACAGGGGAGCTGTTTTTT
CDR3aa: CASSASLTGELFF

abundance: few
v_gene: TRBV6-1
d_gene: NA
j_gene: TRBJ1-2
CDR3nt: TGTGCCAGCAGTGATTTTCGGGGGATTAACTATGGCTACACCTTC
CDR3aa: CASSDFRGINYGYTF

abundance: NA
v_gene: TRBV30
d_gene: NA
j_gene: TRBJ1-1
CDR3nt: TGTGCCTGGAGGTCTCGAGGACACCAGAACACTGAAGCTTTCTTT
CDR3aa: CAWRSRGHQNTEAFF

abundance: few
v_gene: TRBV29-1
d_gene: TRBD1
j_gene: TRBJ2-7
CDR3nt: TGCAGCGTTGAAATCGAGACAGGGGCCCCCTACGAGCAGTACTTC
CDR3aa: CSVEIETGAPYEQYF

abundance: NA
v_gene: TRBV7-2
d_gene: NA
j_gene: TRBJ2-5
CDR3nt: TGTGCCAGCAGCTTAGGCGGAGGATACTTGGGGGAGACCCAGTACTTC
CDR3aa: CASSLGGGYLGETQYF

abundance: NA
v_gene: TRBV30
d_gene: NA
j_gene: TRBJ1-1
CDR3nt: TGTGCCTGGAGTGGGCCCCTTACGGCTTTCTTT
CDR3aa: CAWSGPLTAFF

abundance: few
v_gene: TRBV2
d_gene: NA
j_gene: TRBJ1-2
CDR3nt: TGTGCCAGCAGTATCCTGAACAGATCCTATGGCTACACCTTC
CDR3aa: CASSILNRSYGYTF

abundance: NA
v_gene: TRBV7-2
d_gene: NA
j_gene: TRBJ2-1
CDR3nt: TGTGCCAGCAGCTTAGATCTCGACAGTAAGTACAATGAGCAGTTCTTC
CDR3aa: CASSLDLDSKYNEQFF

abundance: NA
v_gene: TRBV24-1
d_gene: TRBD1
j_gene: TRBJ1-2
CDR3nt: TGTGCCACCAGTGGGGACAGAGCTTTCTATGGCTACACCTTC
CDR3aa: CATSGDRAFYGYTF

abundance: NA
v_gene: TRBV6-2/TRBV6-3
d_gene: TRBD1
j_gene: TRBJ2-2
CDR3nt: TGTGCCAGCAGTTACATGGACAGGGACGCCGGGGAGCTGTTTTTT
CDR3aa: CASSYMDRDAGELFF

abundance: NA
v_gene: TRBV9
d_gene: TRBD2
j_gene: TRBJ2-3
CDR3nt: TGTGCCAGCAGCGTTGCTAGCGGGGGGCTTAGCACAGATACGCAGTATTTT
CDR3aa: CASSVASGGLSTDTQYF

abundance: NA
v_gene: TRBV18
d_gene: NA
j_gene: TRBJ2-5
CDR3nt: TGTGCCAGCTCACCAGTCAGCCAAGAGACCCAGTACTTC
CDR3aa: CASSPVSQETQYF

abundance: once
v_gene: TRBV5-1
d_gene: TRBD1
j_gene: TRBJ1-2
CDR3nt: TGCGCCAGCAGCAAAGAGACAGGGGGCTTCCTCTCCAACTATGGCTACACCTTC
CDR3aa: CASSKETGGFLSNYGYTF

abundance: NA
v_gene: TRBV27
d_gene: NA
j_gene: TRBJ1-1
CDR3nt: TGTGCCAGCAGTTTGAGGGAGGGGATTAACACTGAAGCTTTCTTT
CDR3aa: CASSLREGINTEAFF

abundance: NA
v_gene: TRBV11-2
d_gene: TRBD1
j_gene: TRBJ1-2
CDR3nt: TGTGCCAGCAGCCCCGGGACAGCAGACTATGGCTACACCTTC
CDR3aa: CASSPGTADYGYTF

abundance: NA
v_gene: TRBV10-3
d_gene: NA
j_gene: TRBJ2-7
CDR3nt: TGTGCCATCAGTGCCAGGGCTGGGGAGCAGTACTTC
CDR3aa: CAISARAGEQYF

abundance: NA
v_gene: TRBV11-3
d_gene: NA
j_gene: TRBJ1-4
CDR3nt: TGTGCCAGCAGCTTAGAAACTACAACTAATGAAAAACTGTTTTTT
CDR3aa: CASSLETTTNEKLFF

abundance: NA
v_gene: TRBV6-1
d_gene: NA
j_gene: TRBJ1-6
CDR3nt: TGTGCCAGCAGTGAAGACAGGGATTCACCCCTCCACTTT
CDR3aa: CASSEDRDSPLHF

abundance: NA
v_gene: TRBV7-2
d_gene: NA
j_gene: TRBJ2-5
CDR3nt: TGTGCCAGCAGCCTAGACAGAAACCAAGAGACCCAGTACTTC
CDR3aa: CASSLDRNQETQYF

abundance: NA
v_gene: TRBV2
d_gene: TRBD1
j_gene: TRBJ1-1
CDR3nt: TGTGCCAGCAGTGAAGCCTCCGGACAGGGGAGTACTGAAGCTTTCTTT
CDR3aa: CASSEASGQGSTEAFF

abundance: NA
v_gene: TRBV6-5
d_gene: NA
j_gene: TRBJ1-2
CDR3nt: TGTGCCAGCGGGTCGGGCTATGGCTACACCTTC
CDR3aa: CASGSGYGYTF

abundance: NA
v_gene: TRBV5-1
d_gene: TRBD1
j_gene: TRBJ1-2
CDR3nt: TGCGCCAGCAGCGTTGGGACAGGGGAGGGCTACACCTTC
CDR3aa: CASSVGTGEGYTF

abundance: NA
v_gene: TRBV3-1/TRBV3-2
d_gene: NA
j_gene: TRBJ1-1
CDR3nt: TGTGCCAGCAGCCAACAGTGGAACACTGAAGCTTTCTTT
CDR3aa: CASSQQWNTEAFF

abundance: once
v_gene: TRBV7-2
d_gene: TRBD2
j_gene: TRBJ2-3
CDR3nt: TGTGCCAGCAGCCTCGCTAGCGGGGGGGGGTCAGATACGCAGTATTTT
CDR3aa: CASSLASGGGSDTQYF

abundance: NA
v_gene: TRBV15
d_gene: NA
j_gene: TRBJ2-3
CDR3nt: TGTGCCACCAGCAGAGATCAAGGGGGGGCAGAAGATACGCAGTATTTT
CDR3aa: CATSRDQGGAEDTQYF

abundance: NA
v_gene: TRBV2
d_gene: NA
j_gene: TRBJ1-5
CDR3nt: TGTGCCAGCAGTCTTACAGCAACGAGCAATCAGCCCCAGCATTTT
CDR3aa: CASSLTATSNQPQHF

abundance: NA
v_gene: TRBV12-3/TRBV12-4
d_gene: NA
j_gene: TRBJ1-1
CDR3nt: TGTGCCAGCAGACTTAAGAACACTGAAGCTTTCTTT
CDR3aa: CASRLKNTEAFF

abundance: NA
v_gene: TRBV18
d_gene: NA
j_gene: TRBJ1-1
CDR3nt: TGTGCCAGCTCACCTGGCATGAACACTGAAGCTTTCTTT
CDR3aa: CASSPGMNTEAFF

abundance: once
v_gene: TRBV24-1
d_gene: NA
j_gene: TRBJ2-7
CDR3nt: TGTGCCACCAGTGATGGGAGCTCCTACGAGCAGTACTTC
CDR3aa: CATSDGSSYEQYF

abundance: NA
v_gene: TRBV9
d_gene: NA
j_gene: TRBJ2-1
CDR3nt: TGTGCCAGCAGCGAGTCGGGGTCGCCGCAAGCTAACAATGAGCAGTTCTTC
CDR3aa: CASSESGSPQANNEQFF

abundance: NA
v_gene: TRBV3-1/TRBV3-2
d_gene: NA
j_gene: TRBJ2-7
CDR3nt: TGTGCCAGCAGCCAAGGCCCTATTGGGGGCGACGAGCAGTACTTC
CDR3aa: CASSQGPIGGDEQYF

abundance: NA
v_gene: TRBV6-2/TRBV6-3
d_gene: TRBD1
j_gene: TRBJ1-6
CDR3nt: TGTGCCAGCAGTTGGGACAGACCGAGTTCACCCCTCCACTTT
CDR3aa: CASSWDRPSSPLHF

abundance: NA
v_gene: TRBV6-4
d_gene: TRBD2
j_gene: TRBJ2-3
CDR3nt: TGTGCCAGCAGTTTTAGCGGGGGCACAGATACGCAGTATTTT
CDR3aa: CASSFSGGTDTQYF

abundance: NA
v_gene: TRBV6-1
d_gene: NA
j_gene: TRBJ1-2
CDR3nt: TGTGCCAGCAGTGAATCCCGGGTACATGGCTACACCTTC
CDR3aa: CASSESRVHGYTF

abundance: NA
v_gene: TRBV28
d_gene: TRBD2
j_gene: TRBJ2-3
CDR3nt: TGTGCCAGCAGTGGGACTAGTGGGACGGGAGATACGCAGTATTTT
CDR3aa: CASSGTSGTGDTQYF

abundance: NA
v_gene: TRBV19
d_gene: NA
j_gene: TRBJ1-1
CDR3nt: TGTGCCAGTAGTAACTTCGCGAACACTGAAGCTTTCTTT
CDR3aa: CASSNFANTEAFF

abundance: NA
v_gene: TRBV2
d_gene: TRBD1
j_gene: TRBJ2-7
CDR3nt: TGTGCCAGCGGACAGGGAACATCCTACGAGCAGTACTTC
CDR3aa: CASGQGTSYEQYF

abundance: NA
v_gene: TRBV19
d_gene: TRBD1
j_gene: TRBJ2-7
CDR3nt: TGTGCCAGTAGTCCCCGGGACAGCAGACTCAACGAGCAGTACTTC
CDR3aa: CASSPRDSRLNEQYF

abundance: once
v_gene: TRBV5-1
d_gene: NA
j_gene: TRBJ2-3
CDR3nt: TGCGCCAGCAGCTCCCAGAACACAGATACGCAGTATTTT
CDR3aa: CASSSQNTDTQYF

abundance: NA
v_gene: TRBV7-9
d_gene: NA
j_gene: TRBJ2-6
CDR3nt: TGTGCCAGCAGCTCCACCTACACGGGAAGGGCCTCTGGGGCCAACGTCCTGACTTTC
CDR3aa: CASSSTYTGRASGANVLTF

abundance: NA
v_gene: TRBV5-6
d_gene: NA
j_gene: TRBJ1-1
CDR3nt: TGTGCCAGCAGCGGCACAGCCACTGAAGCTTTCTTT
CDR3aa: CASSGTATEAFF

abundance: NA
v_gene: TRBV28
d_gene: TRBD2
j_gene: TRBJ2-1
CDR3nt: TGTGCCAGCAGTTTCCCCCCAGCGGGGGGGATAAATGAGCAGTTCTTC
CDR3aa: CASSFPPAGGINEQFF

abundance: NA
v_gene: TRBV7-6
d_gene: NA
j_gene: TRBJ1-2
CDR3nt: TGTGCCAGCAGCGAAACAGGGCTATATGGCTACACCTTC
CDR3aa: CASSETGLYGYTF

abundance: few
v_gene: TRBV15
d_gene: NA
j_gene: TRBJ1-5
CDR3nt: TGTGCCACCAGCAGAGATAGGACAGCGAATCAGCCCCAGCATTTT
CDR3aa: CATSRDRTANQPQHF

abundance: NA
v_gene: TRBV21-1
d_gene: NA
j_gene: TRBJ2-3
CDR3nt: TGTGCCAGCGGAGGACAGGACCTCACAGATACGCAGTATTTT
CDR3aa: CASGGQDLTDTQYF

abundance: NA
v_gene: TRBV10-3
d_gene: TRBD1
j_gene: TRBJ1-5
CDR3nt: TGTGCCATCAGTGATAGCGGGACAGCAAATCAGCCCCAGCATTTT
CDR3aa: CAISDSGTANQPQHF

abundance: NA
v_gene: TRBV20-1
d_gene: TRBD2
j_gene: TRBJ2-3
CDR3nt: TGCAGTGCTAGTACTAGCGGGGTCACAGATACGCAGTATTTT
CDR3aa: CSASTSGVTDTQYF

abundance: few
v_gene: TRBV20-1
d_gene: NA
j_gene: TRBJ1-1
CDR3nt: TGCAGTGCTAGTACAGACTACAACACTGAAGCTTTCTTT
CDR3aa: CSASTDYNTEAFF